This T cell receptor beta chain came from a study of Graves' ophthalmopathy and Graves' hyperthyroidism. TCR beta CDR3 amplification used RNA transcripts. RT-PCR in the first round used HTBI primers; a second-round multiplex PCR followed. One entry per CDR3 protein results from TCRdb running MiXCR on the multiplex PCR reads. The table shows some 250,000 distinct CDR3 sequences, with around 45% occurring only once. V lost 3 bases and J 2 bases, leaving 7 bases between the germline ends. The CDR3 runs 13 residues. The germline V gene has CDR1 SGHAT and CDR2 FQNNGV. The chain uses TRBV11-2 and TRBJ2-5; no clear D gene. This TCR derives from an adult man with Graves' ophthalmopathy. The sequenced material came from peripheral blood. CDR3 protein: CASSFIRQETQYF. The DNA for the CDR3 is TGTGCCAGCAGCTTTATCAGGCAAGAGACCCAGTACTTC.